This T cell receptor (beta chain) appears in the sequencing data of a study of Graves' ophthalmopathy and Graves' hyperthyroidism. Overall study findings and caveats: As the model predicted ophthalmopathy progression, it achieved a sensitivity of 70.59% and a specificity of roughly 72%. A 13-signature model separated ophthalmopathy from stable hyperthyroidism, 87.88% sensitivity, 65% to 82% specificity.

The sequenced template was RNA, covering the TCR beta CDR3 region. Investigators did first-round RT-PCR with HTBI primers, then second-round multiplex PCR. TCRdb passed the multiplex PCR reads through MiXCR, listing each CDR3 protein once. This sample has around 470,000 distinct CDR3 sequences, with 13% to 15% found just once. This clonotype was observed at least ten times. Its specificity is unknown. Presentation of ophthalmopathy in the donors involved moderate-to-severe activity, CAS ≥3, NOSPECS ≥4 and a duration under 3 months. The PBMCs had their origin in 7.5 to 10 ml of fresh peripheral blood. V gave up 4 bases and J gave up 2 bases, with 12 bases separating them. The CDR3 has 15 residues. Germline V gene lookup returns CDR1 LGHDT and CDR2 YNNKEL (reference sequence).

What was sequenced was blood. The chain couples TRBV3-1 to TRBJ1-3, with a possible D match to TRBD1 (5 bases). The TCR originated in a woman in her 30s with Graves' ophthalmopathy. The CDR3 coding sequence is TGTGCCAGCAGCCCTAGCGGGGGAGCTGGAAACACCATATATTTT. Encoded protein: CASSPSGGAGNTIYF.